Below, 12 T cell receptor beta chains from the same sample are listed, as sequenced in a study of tumor-infiltrating lymphocytes in primary liver carcinoma. It was from roughly 20-30 mg of unsorted bulk tissue that RNA and DNA were co-extracted. From 450 to 550 ng total RNA, TCR beta cDNA was generated with a primer in the constant region. It was through three nested multiplex PCR rounds of slightly modified ARM-PCR that TCR beta libraries arose. The study ran its first two PCR rounds for roughly 11 cycles each, using TRBV1-TRBV30 forward primers and a C-beta reverse primer. TCRdb processed the multiplex PCR reads anew with MiXCR; each CDR3 protein has one entry. The sample shows more than 60,000 distinct CDR3 sequences, roughly three quarters of them seen only once. The source material was liver tumor tissue from sampling region 4. Subset noted: tumor region T4, right-lateral pole. The origin of the receptors is a man between 40 and 49 years old with primary liver carcinoma and hepatitis B virus infection.

A word on this clonotype: A read error may be the cause here, since a much bigger clone is one base away. The gene calls are TRBV12-3 or TRBV12-4 and TRBJ2-5; D is uncertain. The CDR3 covers 12 residues. Trimming stripped 7 bases from V and 5 bases from J, with 11 bases between. The CDR3, as DNA: TGTGCCAGCATGTCGGCTGCGGAGACCCAGTACTTC. Amino acid sequence: CASMSAAETQYF.

Comments on this clonotype: A much larger clone lies a single base off, so this may be a read error. This chain links TRBV30 with TRBJ2-7; TRBD2 is a possible D gene (6 bases). This CDR3 comprises 18 residues. Germline V CDR1 and CDR2: GTSNPN, SVGIG (reference sequence). The CDR3 protein is CAWSTRGWSSSPSHDQYF. The DNA for the CDR3 is TGTGCCTGGAGTACCCGGGGGTGGTCGAGTTCGCCGTCCCACGATCAGTACTTC.

Turning to this clonotype: Compared with germline, one end of the junction differs, possibly owing to a read error. The chain joins TRBV12-3 or TRBV12-4 to TRBJ2-1; the D gene is possibly TRBD1 (5 bases). The CDR3 consists of 17 residues. CDR3 DNA: TGTGCCAGTAGTTTCGCTCCAGGGATAATTCCCTACAATGAGCAGTTCTTC. It yields the protein CASSFAPGIIPYNEQFF.

Concerning this clonotype itself: The junction departs from germline at one end; a sequencing error may be responsible. This rearrangement joins TRBV12-3 or TRBV12-4 to TRBJ2-1; TRBD2 matches 8 bases. This CDR3 is 13 amino acids long. The CDR3 DNA is TGTGCCAGCAGTCCGACTAGCGCCAACGAGCAGCTCTTC. It translates to CASSPTSANEQLF.

As concerns this clonotype: Without the conserved terminal phenylalanine or tryptophan, this CDR3 likely stems from a read error. The rearrangement joins TRBV10-3 to TRBJ2-5; weak D call: TRBD2 (5 bases). Germline CDR1 reads ENHRY; CDR2 reads SYGVKD. With 3 bases removed from V and 2 bases from J, the gap between germline ends came to 7 bases. The CDR3 totals 13 residues. The DNA of the CDR3 is TGTGCCATCAGTGACAGCGGACAAGAGACCCAGTACCTC. Translated: CAISDSGQETQYL.

At least ten counts were recorded for this clonotype. This chain joins TRBV7-9 and TRBJ2-3; 9 nucleotides align to TRBD1. Germline CDR1 SEHNR, CDR2 FQNEAQ (reference sequence). Trimming removed 8 bases from V and 5 bases from J; junction bases left unmatched: 5. The CDR3 totals 13 residues. The CDR3 here is CASGTGLGDTQYF. In DNA, the CDR3 is TGTGCCAGCGGGACAGGGTTGGGAGATACGCAGTATTTT. Full variable domain (remainder filled in from reference TRBV7-9 and TRBJ2-3): DTGVSQNPRHKITKRGQNVTFRCDPISEHNRLYWYRQTLGQGPEFLTYFQNEAQLEKSRLLSDRFSAERPKGSFSTLEIQRTEQGDSAMYLCASGTGLGDTQYFGPGTRLTVL.

A remark on this clonotype: At one of its ends the junction is not consistent with the germline gene, which may arise from a read error. This chain uses TRBV6-2 or TRBV6-3 with TRBJ1-2; D is undetermined. Germline CDR1 MNHEY, CDR2 SVGEGT. CDR3 length: 13 amino acids. CDR3 DNA: TGTGCCAGCAGTTACGAGGGTAACTATGGTTACACCTTC. Residues: CASSYEGNYGYTF.

This clonotype was counted at least ten times. The chain is built from TRBV6-5 and TRBJ2-6; either TRBD1 or TRBD2 may fit D (5 bases each). V was shortened by 6 bases and J by 8 bases, with 17 bases between the two germline ends. Per germline, CDR1 MNHEY and CDR2 SVGAGI. This CDR3 has 15 residues. DNA of the CDR3: TGTGCCAGCAGCGCAGGGACCGCGATCTCCAACGTCCTGACTTTC. Translating it yields CASSAGTAISNVLTF.

With respect to this clonotype: A much bigger clone sits one base away, suggesting this may be a read error. The chain combines TRBV5-1 with TRBJ2-5; 8 bases agree with TRBD2. The V and J ends lost 2 bases and 9 bases, in that order; junction bases with no gene match: 9. This CDR3 contains 14 residues. Germline-derived CDR1 and CDR2 are SGHRS and YFSETQ. This CDR3 is CASSFSSGSEAQYF. CDR3 DNA sequence: TGCGCCAGCAGCTTTTCCAGCGGGAGCGAGGCCCAGTACTTC. Combining the CDR3 with reference TRBV5-1 and TRBJ2-5 gives the whole variable domain KAGVTQTPRYLIKTRGQQVTLSCSPISGHRSVSWYQQTPGQGLQFLFEYFSETQRNKGNFPGRFSGRQFSNSRSEMNVSTLELGDSALYLCASSFSSGSEAQYFGPGTRLLVL.

The chain recombines TRBV20-1 with TRBJ1-4; TRBD1 matches 7 bases. CDR3 size: 14 residues. The germline V gene encodes CDR1 DFQATT and CDR2 SNEGSKA (reference sequence). V gave up 7 bases and J gave up 8 bases; unmatched junction bases: 13. CDR3 in DNA: TGCAGTGTTCCGAAGCCGGGACAGAAGGAAAAACTGTTTTTT. This encodes CSVPKPGQKEKLFF.

This rearrangement joins TRBV6-6 to TRBJ1-5; D is unclear. The CDR3 totals 16 residues. The germline V gene encodes CDR1 MNHNY and CDR2 SVGAGI (reference sequence). The V and J ends lost 10 bases and 0 bases respectively, with 19 bases between them. The CDR3 DNA reads TGTGCCATCATTTACCGAGTAGAGTTTAGCAATCAGCCCCAGCATTTT. Translation: CAIIYRVEFSNQPQHF.

This clonotype turned up a few times. The missing conserved phenylalanine or tryptophan at the end of this CDR3 makes a read error likely. Because the CDR3's place on the DNA is in doubt, the DNA is left out and the CDR3 is given as listed by TCRdb. This chain uses TRBV4-1 with TRBJ1-3; TRBD1 is the table's D call, not checked against the DNA. Germline assignment: CDR1 MGHRA and CDR2 YSYEKL. The CDR3 region is 15 residues in length, termini included. The CDR3 sequence: CASSLDRSSGRTIYL.